Detailed here is one T cell receptor beta chain. Its specificity is not known. TCRdb's table, derived via immunoSEQ multiplex PCR, lists solely in-frame clones and lacks some. The table has about 180,000 clones, about 93% seen once; the top ten hold under 1.1%. This sample is part of a study of T cell responses to AZD1222 COVID-19 vaccine. Findings and caveats of the study: Repertoire sampling occurred only after the peak T cell response. Clonal diversity may have been underestimated, and the donors were mostly white British, with more females than males. At baseline, seropositivity was found in only six or seven AZD1222 recipients.

CDR1 and CDR2 from the germline V gene are MNHNS and SASEGT. V was shortened by 2 bases and J by 2 bases, with 10 bases between the two germline ends. CDR3 length: 15 residues. This TCR derives from an adult who received the MenACWY meningococcal vaccine as a control. Source: peripheral blood, taken 28 days after the second dose of the MenACWY control vaccine. This chain links TRBV6-1 with TRBJ1-5; no reliable D call. The CDR3 DNA is TGTGCCAGCAGTGAAATCCGCTTGGGCAATCAGCCCCAGCATTTT. Its translation is CASSEIRLGNQPQHF.